Included here is one T cell receptor (beta chain) sequence, with context. The sample comes from a study of blood T cell repertoires in COVID-19. On the study more broadly: T cells, B-cell-depleted T cells, or PBMCs provided the cDNA or gDNA that served as material.

In the source study's methods: Reference gene primer amplification yielded estimated nucleated cell counts. The table came from immunoSEQ multiplex PCR; TCRdb's copy has only in-frame clones and leaves some out. V, J and clone size reflect that table, while D and trimming were determined from the DNA. The table lists fewer than 120,000 clones, around 82% of them singletons. Germline V CDR1 and CDR2: MGHRA, YSYEKL. V gave up 0 bases and J gave up 0 bases, with 5 bases separating them. There are 14 residues in the CDR3. This sequence joins TRBV4-1 and TRBJ1-1; D not resolved. What was sequenced was peripheral blood. This sequence was found in a woman aged 60 to 75 with acute or convalescent COVID-19. CDR3 sequence: CASSQEQMNTEAFF. DNA of the CDR3: TGCGCCAGCAGCCAAGAACAGATGAACACTGAAGCTTTCTTT.